What follows are 11 T cell receptor beta chains derived from one specimen sequenced in a study of lymphopenia after photon versus proton radiotherapy. Assay: immunoSEQ multiplex PCR; the TCRdb copy retains only in-frame clones and omits some. The sample lists nearly 25,000 clones; about 82% were seen once. This specimen was peripheral blood, taken from a patient treated with proton-based radiotherapy. The receptors here all came from a woman in her sixties or seventies with pancreatic cancer.

This rearrangement joins TRBV5-8 to TRBJ1-6; D unresolved. Trimming shortened V by 0 bases and J by 0 bases, and 10 bases separated the two germline ends. Germline V CDR1 and CDR2: SGHTS, YDEGEE. There are 17 residues in the CDR3. The CDR3 bases are TGTGCCAGCAGCTTGGCCGTCGGCACCTCCTATAATTCACCCCTCCACTTT. It codes for CASSLAVGTSYNSPLHF. Supplemented by reference TRBV5-8 and TRBJ1-6, the full variable domain reads EAGVTQSPTHLIKTRGQQATLRCSPISGHTSVYWYQQALGLGLQFLLWYDEGEERNRGNFPPRFSGRQFPNYSSELNVNALELEDSALYLCASSLAVGTSYNSPLHFGNGTRLTVT.

The gene calls are TRBV5-1 and TRBJ2-7, with TRBD2 matching over 8 bases. Trimming cost V 1 base and J 2 bases; bases outside gene matches: 8. This CDR3 is 16 amino acids long. The germline V gene has CDR1 SGHRS and CDR2 YFSETQ. The CDR3 protein is CASSLTRGRPPYEQYF. The CDR3 DNA sequence: TGCGCCAGCAGCTTGACTCGCGGGAGGCCTCCCTACGAGCAGTACTTC.

In its sample, this clone was seen a few times. This chain links TRBV11-2 with TRBJ2-1; 9 bases are shared with TRBD2. Looked up from germline, CDR1 is SGHAT and CDR2 is FQNNGV. The CDR3 consists of 16 residues. V dropped 0 bases and J dropped 8; count of bases not matched to a gene: 8. DNA for the CDR3: TGTGCCAGCAGCTTAGAGTCCAGCGGGAGGCCCTATGAGCAGTTCTTC. Translation: CASSLESSGRPYEQFF.

The chain couples TRBV7-3 to TRBJ1-5; the D gene is possibly TRBD1 (6 bases). Trimming left V 5 bases short and J 0 bases short, with 11 bases between. This CDR3 is 15 amino acids long. The germline V gene has CDR1 SGHTA and CDR2 FQGTGA. CDR3 sequence reads: CASSLQGFSNQPQHF. The CDR3 region has the DNA TGTGCCAGCAGCCTACAGGGCTTTAGCAATCAGCCCCAGCATTTT.

The chain uses TRBV10-3 and TRBJ1-1; no definite D call. Germline CDR1 ENHRY, CDR2 SYGVKD. V was trimmed by 2 bases and J by 4 bases, leaving 8 bases between them. The CDR3 totals 13 residues. The CDR3 loop reads CAISEDTSTEAFF. CDR3 nucleotides: TGTGCCATCAGTGAGGACACGAGCACTGAAGCTTTCTTT.

V gene TRBV27 combines with J gene TRBJ2-6; D is unresolved. Trimming took off 2 bases at V and 4 bases at J, with 6 bases between the two ends. The CDR3 has 14 residues. The germline V gene has CDR1 MNHEY and CDR2 SMNVEV (reference sequence). The CDR3 is CASSLGVGANVLTF. The CDR3, as DNA: TGTGCCAGCAGTTTAGGGGTCGGGGCCAACGTCCTGACTTTC.

The chain joins TRBV4-2 to TRBJ2-6; no definite D call. Germline CDR1 is LGHNA and CDR2 is YNFKEQ. The CDR3 has 15 amino acids. V was clipped by 2 bases and J by 2 bases, with 7 bases between them. The CDR3 sequence: CASSQLQTGANVLTF. In nucleotides, the CDR3 is TGTGCCAGCAGCCAACTTCAGACTGGGGCCAACGTCCTGACTTTC.

The CDR3 sequence: CASRRWPSGEETQYF. The CDR3 DNA reads as TGCGCCAGCAGGCGGTGGCCATCAGGGGAAGAGACCCAGTACTTC. The chain is built from TRBV5-1 and TRBJ2-5; TRBD1 might be the D (6 bases). This CDR3 region has 15 residues. Per germline, CDR1 SGHRS and CDR2 YFSETQ. Trimming took 5 bases from V and 3 from J, leaving 17 bases between them.

This clone has just a few counts. This chain connects TRBV25-1 to TRBJ1-4; 7 positions agree with TRBD1. The CDR3 runs 16 residues. Germline V gene sequence: CDR1 MGHDK, CDR2 SYGVNS. V gave up 0 bases and J gave up 10 bases; unmatched junction bases: 11. CDR3 DNA sequence: TGTGCCAGCAGTGAATACCCCCTAGGGGGCCAGGGAAAACTGTTTTTT. It codes for CASSEYPLGGQGKLFF.

This sequence joins TRBV28 and TRBJ1-6; 7 bases line up with TRBD1. Germline V gene data show CDR1 as MDHEN and CDR2 as SYDVKM. Trimming removed 3 bases from V and 0 bases from J; junction bases left unmatched: 5. There are 17 residues in the CDR3. CDR3 sequence (DNA): TGTGCCAGCAGTTTCGGGGACAGATTCTCCTATAATTCACCCCTCCACTTT. Translating it yields CASSFGDRFSYNSPLHF.

This chain uses TRBV7-2 with TRBJ1-4; D is unclear. Trimming cost V 0 bases and J 5 bases, with 7 bases left between them. Per the germline V gene, CDR1 is SGHTA and CDR2 is FQGNSA. CDR3 length: 14 residues. CDR3 amino acids: CASSLASANEKLFF. Here the CDR3 DNA reads TGTGCCAGCAGCTTAGCGTCTGCAAATGAAAAACTGTTTTTT.